These T cell receptor beta chains were read from a single sample in a study of chemoradiotherapy in HPV16-positive cancers. Libraries were prepared by immunoSEQ multiplex PCR; TCRdb keeps only in-frame clonotypes and omits some of them. Of some 11,000 clones in the sample, around 71% were seen once. This sample was obtained from a patient who underwent chemoradiotherapy. The receptors stem from a human donor with HPV-associated anogenital cancer. Both conserved end residues are part of each CDR3. D genes are given only for firm matches. A clone size is listed for some rows: how often the clone was seen (once, few, many), or a class if it is expanded.

NA	TRBV12-5	NA	14	TRBJ1-1	CASGPDLMNTEAFF	TGTGCTAGTGGCCCCGACCTCATGAACACTGAAGCTTTCTTT
NA	TRBV15	TRBD2	14	TRBJ2-5	CATSSRRGGETQYF	TGTGCCACCAGCAGTCGGCGGGGGGGAGAGACCCAGTACTTC
NA	TRBV2	NA	13	TRBJ1-2	CASSELGNYGYTF	TGTGCCAGCAGTGAGCTAGGGAACTATGGCTACACCTTC
medium-sized	TRBV6-1	NA	12	TRBJ1-5	CASSEAARAQHF	TGTGCCAGCAGTGAAGCGGCCAGGGCCCAGCATTTT
NA	TRBV28	TRBD2	17	TRBJ2-2	CASSRLAGGVGAGELFF	TGTGCCAGCAGCCGACTAGCGGGAGGGGTGGGGGCCGGGGAGCTGTTTTTT
NA	TRBV4-1	NA	13	TRBJ2-3	CASSQAGTDTQYF	TGCGCCAGCAGCCAAGCAGGTACAGATACGCAGTATTTT
medium-sized	TRBV5-6	NA	14	TRBJ2-7	CASSSGRASYEQYF	TGTGCCAGCAGCTCTGGACGGGCCTCCTACGAGCAGTACTTC
few	TRBV30	NA	16	TRBJ1-6	CAWSVRREGVGSPLHF	TGTGCCTGGAGTGTACGGAGGGAGGGAGTAGGTTCACCCCTCCACTTT
NA	TRBV5-1	NA	15	TRBJ2-7	CASSLVADSSYEQYF	TGCGCCAGCAGCTTGGTAGCCGATAGCTCCTACGAGCAGTACTTC
NA	TRBV15	NA	13	TRBJ2-5	CATSEREAETQYF	TGTGCCACCAGCGAGAGGGAGGCAGAGACCCAGTACTTC
once	TRBV4-2	NA	14	TRBJ1-1	CASSHYTENTEAFF	TGTGCCAGCAGCCACTACACAGAGAACACTGAAGCTTTCTTT
NA	TRBV30	NA	16	TRBJ1-5	CAWSLGLPKGNQPQHF	TGTGCCTGGAGCTTGGGACTCCCAAAGGGCAATCAGCCCCAGCATTTT
few	TRBV15	NA	15	TRBJ1-2	CATSRDSIPTYGYTF	TGTGCCACCAGCAGAGATTCAATACCTACTTATGGCTACACCTTC
NA	TRBV30	TRBD1	15	TRBJ1-1	CAWRKMGQWNTEAFF	TGTGCCTGGAGAAAAATGGGACAGTGGAACACTGAAGCTTTCTTT
NA	TRBV29-1	NA	14	TRBJ2-1	CSVEQARNYNEQFF	TGCAGCGTTGAGCAAGCACGGAACTACAATGAGCAGTTCTTC
NA	TRBV6-1	TRBD1	15	TRBJ1-5	CATGQGAPSGQPQHF	TGTGCCACCGGACAGGGGGCCCCTTCAGGTCAGCCCCAGCATTTT
NA	TRBV25-1	TRBD1	14	TRBJ1-2	CASSQPGQNYGYTF	TGTGCCAGCTCCCAGCCGGGACAGAACTATGGCTACACCTTC
NA	TRBV29-1	NA	13	TRBJ1-2	CSAFEFNGYGYTF	TGCAGCGCCTTCGAGTTTAATGGCTATGGCTACACCTTC
NA	TRBV28	NA	15	TRBJ2-5	CASSLGRYFQETQYF	TGTGCCAGCAGCTTGGGACGGTACTTCCAAGAGACCCAGTACTTC
NA	TRBV7-6	NA	18	TRBJ2-2	CASSRTAKVKANTGELFF	TGTGCCAGCAGCCGGACAGCGAAAGTCAAGGCGAACACCGGGGAGCTGTTTTTT
once	TRBV9	NA	15	TRBJ2-2	CASSPRPVETGELFF	TGTGCCAGCAGCCCCCGACCCGTCGAGACCGGGGAGCTGTTTTTT
few	TRBV18	NA	13	TRBJ1-1	CASSPKQGTEAFF	TGTGCCAGCTCACCTAAACAAGGGACTGAAGCTTTCTTT
NA	TRBV5-4	NA	16	TRBJ1-2	CASSLSVKKGDYGYTF	TGTGCCAGCAGCTTAAGTGTTAAAAAGGGGGACTATGGCTACACCTTC
few	TRBV28	NA	16	TRBJ2-5	CASSLRSGRGQETQYF	TGTGCCAGCAGTTTACGGTCGGGACGAGGCCAAGAGACCCAGTACTTC
NA	TRBV4-2	TRBD2	16	TRBJ2-3	CASSQGASGRGDTQYF	TGTGCCAGCAGCCAAGGGGCTAGCGGGAGAGGGGATACGCAGTATTTT
few	TRBV29-1	TRBD1	13	TRBJ2-7	CSVMDRVTYEQYF	TGCAGCGTGATGGACAGGGTCACCTACGAGCAGTACTTC
NA	TRBV25-1	NA	11	TRBJ1-1	CASSAGTEAFF	TGTGCCAGCAGTGCGGGGACTGAAGCTTTCTTT
NA	TRBV30	NA	12	TRBJ1-2	CAWRAGNYGYTF	TGTGCCTGGAGAGCGGGGAACTATGGCTACACCTTC
NA	TRBV5-1	TRBD1	13	TRBJ2-3	CASSRQGAELQYF	TGCGCCAGCAGCCGCCAGGGGGCTGAATTGCAGTATTTT
NA	TRBV15	NA	12	TRBJ2-1	CATSRAGGPQFF	TGTGCCACCAGCAGAGCCGGGGGTCCGCAGTTCTTC
NA	TRBV28	TRBD1	16	TRBJ2-1	CASRPILDRGDNEQFF	TGTGCCAGCAGACCCATTTTGGACAGGGGTGACAATGAGCAGTTCTTC
NA	TRBV19	TRBD1	16	TRBJ1-5	CASSLGQGALNQPQHF	TGTGCCAGTAGTTTAGGACAGGGGGCGCTTAATCAGCCCCAGCATTTT
NA	TRBV7-9	NA	17	TRBJ1-4	CASSLGRQSGTNEKLFF	TGTGCCAGCAGCTTAGGACGACAGTCTGGGACTAATGAAAAACTGTTTTTT
NA	TRBV9	NA	12	TRBJ2-7	CASSGRDYEQYF	TGTGCCAGCAGCGGCCGGGACTACGAGCAGTACTTC
NA	TRBV29-1	NA	13	TRBJ2-2	CSVGQSNTGELFF	TGCAGCGTAGGACAGTCGAACACCGGGGAGCTGTTTTTT
NA	TRBV4-1	TRBD2	16	TRBJ2-7	CASSQAGTSVAYEQYF	TGCGCCAGCAGCCAGGCCGGGACTAGCGTTGCCTACGAGCAGTACTTC
few	TRBV7-8	NA	15	TRBJ2-2	CASRSRELNTGELFF	TGTGCCAGCAGATCCCGGGAGCTGAACACCGGGGAGCTGTTTTTT
NA	TRBV7-6	TRBD2	15	TRBJ2-1	CASSLVASGGGEQFF	TGTGCCAGCAGCTTAGTAGCTAGCGGGGGGGGTGAGCAGTTCTTC
few	TRBV28	NA	13	TRBJ1-2	CASSFPGVKGYTF	TGTGCCAGCAGTTTCCCAGGGGTAAAGGGCTACACCTTC
few	TRBV30	NA	11	TRBJ1-1	CASRGETEAFF	TGTGCCAGCCGAGGGGAGACTGAAGCTTTCTTT
NA	TRBV5-1	TRBD1	15	TRBJ1-1	CASSSQTGGLAEAFF	TGCGCCAGCAGCTCTCAAACAGGGGGCCTCGCTGAAGCTTTCTTT
NA	TRBV27	NA	12	TRBJ1-1	CASRTVNTEAFF	TGTGCCAGCAGAACGGTGAACACTGAAGCTTTCTTT
NA	TRBV4-2	NA	13	TRBJ1-1	CASSHPQNTEAFF	TGTGCCAGCAGCCATCCCCAGAACACTGAAGCTTTCTTT
NA	TRBV4-2	TRBD2	17	TRBJ2-7	CASSQDRGAGGPHEQYF	TGTGCCAGCAGCCAAGATCGCGGAGCGGGGGGGCCCCACGAGCAGTACTTC
NA	TRBV5-4	NA	15	TRBJ2-1	CASSKGGAGDNEQFF	TGTGCCAGCAGCAAAGGCGGAGCAGGGGACAATGAGCAGTTCTTC
medium-sized	TRBV2	NA	14	TRBJ1-3	CASKEDLSGNTIYF	TGTGCCAGCAAAGAAGATCTCTCTGGAAACACCATATATTTT